This T cell receptor beta chain emerged from a study of blood T cell repertoires in COVID-19. The protocol was immunoSEQ multiplex PCR, while the TCRdb copy is restricted to in-frame clones and leaves out a portion. The repertoire consists of about 280,000 clones, with 82% occurring once and the leading ten covering around 5%. V lost 6 bases and J lost 4, with 15 bases in between. The length of the CDR3 is 14 residues. The germline V gene encodes CDR1 MNHEY and CDR2 SVGAGI. The sequencing sample was made of PBMCs or T cells enriched from blood (not recorded which). This chain links TRBV6-5 with TRBJ1-1; D is ambiguous. The source of this sequence is a man aged 40-50 years who had been exposed to COVID-19. CDR3 bases: TGTGCCAGCAGCGCAGAAGGACTGGGCACTGAAGCTTTCTTT. Translated, it gives CASSAEGLGTEAFF.